The 13 T cell receptor beta chains reported below all come from one sample, sequenced in a study of blood T cell repertoires in COVID-19. Generated by immunoSEQ multiplex PCR, the TCRdb table keeps only in-frame clones and is missing some. The sample includes around 200,000 clones, nearly 85% of them seen just once. The specimen sequenced was peripheral blood. The source of these receptors is a young woman with COVID-19, enrolled during active disease.

The chain couples TRBV7-8 to TRBJ2-6; 9 bases match TRBD1. Germline V gives CDR1 SGHVS, CDR2 FQNEAQ. J gave up 4 bases and V 1 base, and 2 bases lay outside the gene matches. This CDR3 is built from 16 residues. The DNA for the CDR3 is TGTGCCAGCAGCTTAGGGACAGGGGCCGGGGCCAACGTCCTGACTTTC. Protein: CASSLGTGAGANVLTF.

The rearrangement joins TRBV18 to TRBJ2-3, with a weak D call TRBD2 (6 bases). CDR3 length: 15 residues. The germline V and J ends were trimmed by 3 bases and 5 bases, with 15 bases remaining between them. Germline lookup yields CDR1 KGHSH and CDR2 LQKENI. The CDR3 here is CASSPTTGLGDTQYF. The CDR3 DNA reads TGTGCCAGCTCACCGACGACGGGACTGGGAGATACGCAGTATTTT.

This chain links TRBV3-1 (or the pseudogene TRBV3-2) with TRBJ1-4, with TRBD1 as a possible D gene (5 bases). Germline lookup yields CDR1 LGHDT and CDR2 YNNKEL (reference sequence). Deletions cut 7 bases from V and 8 bases from J, with 17 bases between. CDR3 length: 14 amino acids. CDR3 loop: CASTLHRGGEKLFF. The CDR3 coding sequence is TGTGCCAGCACCTTACACCGGGGGGGGGAAAAACTGTTTTTT.

The rearrangement uses TRBV7-9 and TRBJ1-1; D remains ambiguous. Trimming cost V 1 base and J 4 bases, with 10 bases left between them. Germline V lookup: CDR1 SEHNR, CDR2 FQNEAQ (reference sequence). This CDR3 is built from 14 residues. CDR3 nucleotide sequence: TGTGCCAGCAGCTTAGAAGGGAGAGCCACTGAAGCTTTCTTT. As protein: CASSLEGRATEAFF.

J is TRBJ1-1 and V is TRBV9; D gene ambiguous. CDR3 size: 15 residues. Germline V gene sequence: CDR1 SGDLS, CDR2 YYNGEE. V was trimmed by 4 bases and J by 2 bases, leaving 15 bases between them. The CDR3 protein is CASSPAGFSNTEAFF. In nucleotides, the CDR3 is TGTGCCAGCAGCCCCGCAGGATTTAGTAACACTGAAGCTTTCTTT.

The chain recombines TRBV27 with TRBJ1-2, with D unresolved. The CDR3 covers 13 residues. V dropped 5 bases and J dropped 4 bases, with 11 bases sitting between them. Per germline, CDR1 MNHEY and CDR2 SMNVEV (reference sequence). CDR3 in amino acids: CASSTGMGYGYTF. The CDR3 nucleotides are TGTGCCAGCAGTACCGGGATGGGCTATGGCTACACCTTC.

The chain combines TRBV5-1 with TRBJ2-7, with D perhaps matching TRBD2 (6 bases). There are 15 residues in the CDR3. V shed 4 bases and J shed 3 bases, with 17 bases lying between them. Germline loops: CDR1 SGHRS, CDR2 YFSETQ. The CDR3: CASSPYGRDNYEQYF. The DNA of the CDR3 is TGCGCCAGCAGCCCGTACGGGCGGGATAACTACGAGCAGTACTTC.

The chain combines TRBV11-2 with TRBJ2-6; D not certain. Trimming removed 3 bases from V and 9 bases from J, with 6 bases in between. The germline gives CDR1 SGHAT, CDR2 FQNNGV. The CDR3 totals 12 residues. Here the CDR3 reads CASSFRFNVLTF. The CDR3 DNA reads TGTGCCAGCAGCTTCAGATTCAACGTCCTGACTTTC.

A single count supports this clone. This rearrangement joins TRBV28 to TRBJ2-1; weak D call: TRBD2 (7 bases). The germline V and J ends were trimmed by 2 bases and 4 bases, with 12 bases remaining between them. This CDR3 contains 15 residues. Germline loops: CDR1 MDHEN, CDR2 SYDVKM. The CDR3 spells CASSLLGGAYNEQFF. CDR3 nucleotide sequence: TGTGCCAGCAGTTTACTAGGGGGGGCATACAATGAGCAGTTCTTC.

This rearrangement joins TRBV30 to TRBJ2-3; tentatively, D is TRBD2 (5 bases). The CDR3 has 12 amino acids. Per germline, CDR1 GTSNPN and CDR2 SVGIG (reference sequence). V lost 4 bases to trimming and J lost 4 bases, with 9 bases between them. The DNA of the CDR3 is TGTGCCTGGACAGGAGGCGCAGATACGCAGTATTTT. Amino acid sequence: CAWTGGADTQYF.

The chain has TRBV7-2 and TRBJ2-7; D might be TRBD2 (6 bases). Trimming shortened V by 7 bases and J by 3 bases, and 16 bases separated the two germline ends. CDR1 SGHTA and CDR2 FQGNSA come from the germline V gene. The CDR3 covers 14 residues. The CDR3 DNA is TGTGCCAGCACCCCTTCGGCGGGGTTCTACGAGCAGTACTTC. Translating gives CASTPSAGFYEQYF.

With respect to this clone: An end of the junction differs from the germline gene, which may be a read error. The chain links TRBV5-1 to TRBJ1-6; D possibly corresponds to TRBD1 (6 bases). The CDR3 has 13 amino acids. CDR1 and CDR2 (germline): SGHRS, YFSETQ. CDR3 sequence reads: CASRLGAESPLHF. The CDR3 DNA is TGCGCCAGCAGATTGGGGGCAGAGTCACCCCTCCACTTT.

The rearrangement joins TRBV6-5 to TRBJ2-1; D perhaps matches TRBD2 (5 bases). This CDR3 spans 14 amino acids. Germline CDR1 MNHEY, CDR2 SVGAGI. The V and J ends lost 6 bases and 9 bases respectively, with 18 bases between them. CDR3 sequence reads: CASSRRTYAGEQFF. The CDR3 nucleotides read TGTGCCAGCAGCCGAAGGACCTACGCGGGTGAGCAGTTCTTC.